This entry lists 17 T cell receptor beta chains sequenced from one sample in a study of cytomegalovirus exposure and HLA in healthy donors. Vbeta (60) and Jbeta (13) primers were used in the PCR. Method: immunoSEQ multiplex PCR; TCRdb's copy keeps in-frame clones and lacks some. The sample has about 55,000 clones, 77% seen once. Specimen: PBMCs. The receptors originated from a female donor in good health and CMV-seronegative.

This clone was detected once. The V gene is TRBV7-8, the J gene TRBJ2-2; unclear D gene. Trimming pared 8 bases from V and 7 bases from J, leaving 14 bases between. The CDR3 sequence is 13 residues long. Germline CDR1 and CDR2: SGHVS and FQNEAQ. As DNA, the CDR3 is TGTGCCAGCCGACCGACTTCAGTCGGGGAGCTGTTTTTT. Its protein product is CASRPTSVGELFF.

The rearrangement joins TRBV28 to TRBJ2-3; D not certain. The germline CDR1 and CDR2 sequences are MDHEN and SYDVKM. The CDR3 loop spans 14 amino acids. V lost 6 bases and J 3 bases, leaving 13 bases between the germline ends. In DNA, the CDR3 is TGTGCCAGCAGGGAAGGAGCAAGGACAGATACGCAGTATTTT. As protein: CASREGARTDTQYF.

The chain joins TRBV9 to TRBJ2-2; D is possibly TRBD1 (6 bases). CDR1 is SGDLS, CDR2 YYNGEE, per germline. Deletions cut 1 base from V and 1 base from J, with 8 bases between. CDR3 size: 15 residues. CDR3 amino acids: CASSVRQVNTGELFF. The CDR3 region has the DNA TGTGCCAGCAGCGTACGACAGGTGAACACCGGGGAGCTGTTTTTT.

This clone has just a few counts. The chain combines TRBV5-1 with TRBJ1-1; D is ambiguous. This CDR3 comprises 14 residues. V was shortened by 4 bases and J by 5 bases, with 15 bases between the two germline ends. CDR1 and CDR2 (germline): SGHRS, YFSETQ. CDR3 in DNA: TGCGCCAGCAGCCCCAGCTTCGAGGGAACTGAAGCTTTCTTT. It yields the protein CASSPSFEGTEAFF.

V and J are TRBV28 and TRBJ1-2, with 10 bases aligning to TRBD1. After removal of 5 bases from V and 6 bases from J, the junction contained 9 bases not matched to a gene. The CDR3 has 15 residues. Germline CDR1 is MDHEN and CDR2 is SYDVKM. The CDR3 protein is CASSPGDRGRHGYTF. The CDR3 nucleotides are TGTGCCAGCAGTCCTGGGGACAGGGGAAGGCATGGCTACACCTTC.

The table lists this clone with a few counts. The chain is built from TRBV28 and TRBJ2-6; no clear D gene. Trimming cost V 1 base and J 3 bases, with 4 bases left between them. CDR1 is MDHEN, CDR2 SYDVKM, per germline. CDR3 length equals 14 residues. CDR3 in DNA: TGTGCCAGCAGTTTATCGGGTGGGGCCAACGTCCTGACTTTC. Its translation: CASSLSGGANVLTF.

This clone has just one count. The CDR3 DNA reads as TGTGCCAGCAGCTTAGGGGGTGGGGACACCGGGGAGCTGTTTTTT. Translating it yields CASSLGGGDTGELFF. V gene TRBV5-4 combines with J gene TRBJ2-2, with D tentatively TRBD1 (6 bases). This CDR3 contains 15 residues. The germline CDR1 and CDR2 sequences are SGHNT and YYREEE (reference sequence). Trimming took off 2 bases at V and 3 bases at J, with 11 bases between the two ends.

V is TRBV2 and J is TRBJ1-1, with TRBD1 identical over 9 bases. Germline V CDR1 and CDR2: SNHLY, FYNNEI. After removal of 7 bases from V and 4 bases from J, the junction contained 7 bases not matched to a gene. The CDR3 has 14 residues. CDR3 region: CASTRQGEVTEAFF. In nucleotides, the CDR3 is TGTGCCAGCACTCGACAGGGGGAGGTCACTGAAGCTTTCTTT.

The V and J genes are TRBV2 and TRBJ1-5, with TRBD1 identical over 11 bases. There are 15 residues in the CDR3. Germline V gives CDR1 SNHLY, CDR2 FYNNEI. V dropped 6 bases and J dropped 4; count of bases not matched to a gene: 5. In DNA, the CDR3 is TGTGCCAGCAGCGGACAGGGGGCTTTGAATCAGCCCCAGCATTTT. It translates to CASSGQGALNQPQHF.

This clone appeared once. The gene calls are TRBV28 and TRBJ2-3, with TRBD2 matching 9 bases. The CDR3 runs to 15 residues. Germline CDR1 reads MDHEN; CDR2 reads SYDVKM. J gave up 0 bases and V 5 bases, and 3 bases lay outside the gene matches. CDR3 DNA sequence: TGTGCCAGCAGTCGGCTAGCGGGAAGCACAGATACGCAGTATTTT. This encodes CASSRLAGSTDTQYF. Drawing the rest from reference TRBV28 and TRBJ2-3, the complete variable domain is DVKVTQSSRYLVKRTGEKVFLECVQDMDHENMFWYRQDPGLGLRLIYFSYDVKMKEKGDIPEGYSVSREKKERFSLILESASTNQTSMYLCASSRLAGSTDTQYFGPGTRLTVL.

The chain combines TRBV29-1 with TRBJ1-2; possibly TRBD1 for D (6 bases). The germline CDR1 and CDR2 sequences are SQVTM and ANQGSEA. Trimming stripped 5 bases from V and 6 bases from J, with 19 bases between. The CDR3 runs to 14 residues. CDR3 sequence (DNA): TGCAGCGTTCCGAACAAACAGGGAACGGATGGCTACACCTTC. Protein: CSVPNKQGTDGYTF.

This sequence joins TRBV10-3 and TRBJ2-5; TRBD2 aligns across 11 bases. Germline V CDR1 and CDR2: ENHRY, SYGVKD. The CDR3 covers 15 residues. After removal of 4 bases from V and 5 bases from J, the junction contained 6 bases not matched to a gene. The CDR3 DNA reads as TGTGCCATCAGTGTAACTAGCGGGAGTATGGAGACCCAGTACTTC. This encodes CAISVTSGSMETQYF.

The rearrangement uses TRBV9 and TRBJ1-5; D is undetermined. The CDR3 consists of 13 residues. Trimming pared 7 bases from V and 0 bases from J, leaving 8 bases between. Germline CDR1 SGDLS, CDR2 YYNGEE. CDR3 DNA: TGTGCCAGCGGACTCTATAGCAATCAGCCCCAGCATTTT. Amino acids: CASGLYSNQPQHF.

CDR3 sequence: CAISESTGGRNEQFF. CDR3 nucleotide sequence: TGTGCCATCAGTGAGTCGACAGGGGGCCGCAATGAGCAGTTCTTC. The J gene is TRBJ2-1, the V gene TRBV10-3; 10 bases match TRBD1. The CDR3 consists of 15 residues. Germline V CDR1 and CDR2: ENHRY, SYGVKD. V lost 0 bases to trimming and J lost 6 bases; unmatched junction nucleotides: 2.

As for this clone: The identical CDR3 is also encoded by other nucleotide sequences in the sample. The chain combines TRBV19 with TRBJ1-4; D may be TRBD1 (5 bases). Per germline, CDR1 LNHDA and CDR2 SQIVND (reference sequence). The CDR3 runs to 14 residues. Trimming pared 3 bases from V and 3 bases from J, leaving 8 bases between. CDR3 nucleotide sequence: TGTGCCAGTAGTATCGGGGGGGCTAATGAAAAACTGTTTTTT. This sequence encodes CASSIGGANEKLFF.

The chain uses TRBV18 and TRBJ2-2, with a possible D match to TRBD1 (6 bases). Germline values: CDR1 KGHSH, CDR2 LQKENI. V lost 3 bases, J lost 7 bases, and 18 bases lay in between. This CDR3 region has 16 residues. CDR3 amino acids: CASSPLAQGSGGELFF. CDR3 in DNA: TGTGCCAGCTCACCGCTGGCTCAGGGGAGCGGCGGGGAGCTGTTTTTT.

The V and J genes are TRBV2 and TRBJ2-7; D is possibly TRBD1 (6 bases). CDR1 is SNHLY, CDR2 FYNNEI, per germline. V gave up 10 bases and J gave up 2 bases, with 18 bases separating them. The CDR3 length is 14 residues. For the CDR3, the DNA is TGTGCCACCGTCCCCCGACAGGACACCTACGAGCAGTACTTC. It specifies CATVPRQDTYEQYF.